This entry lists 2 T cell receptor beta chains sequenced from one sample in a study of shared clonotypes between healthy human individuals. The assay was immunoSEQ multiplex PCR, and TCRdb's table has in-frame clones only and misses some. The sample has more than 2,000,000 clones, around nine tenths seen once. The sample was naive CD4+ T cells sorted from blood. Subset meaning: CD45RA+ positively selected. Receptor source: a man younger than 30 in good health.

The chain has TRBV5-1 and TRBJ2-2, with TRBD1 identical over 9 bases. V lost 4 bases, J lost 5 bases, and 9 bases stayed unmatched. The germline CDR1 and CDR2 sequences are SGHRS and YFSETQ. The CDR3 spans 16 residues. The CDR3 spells CASSQQGQGQTGELFF. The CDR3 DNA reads TGCGCCAGCAGCCAACAGGGACAGGGCCAAACCGGGGAGCTGTTTTTT.

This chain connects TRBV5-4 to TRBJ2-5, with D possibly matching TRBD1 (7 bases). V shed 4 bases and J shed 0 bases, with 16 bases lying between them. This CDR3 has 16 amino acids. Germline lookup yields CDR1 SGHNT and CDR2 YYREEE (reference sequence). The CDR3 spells CASSQGGLQYQETQYF. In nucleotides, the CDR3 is TGTGCCAGCAGCCAGGGGGGTTTGCAGTACCAAGAGACCCAGTACTTC.